A single sample is the source of the 30 T cell receptor beta chains below, sequenced in a study of T cell clonality in common variable immunodeficiency. The data were produced by immunoSEQ multiplex PCR, yet TCRdb's version contains in-frame clones alone and is incomplete. The sample includes 45,000 to 70,000 clones, none of them occurring once. Material for sequencing was peripheral blood mononuclear cells. These receptors all stem from a person between 18 and 70 years old in good health.

This clone was seen at least ten times. Read data end 3 residues before the CDR3 end; the end is taken from the germline J gene. This rearrangement joins TRBV2 to TRBJ2-2; 8 positions match TRBD2. V lost 4 bases, J lost 6 bases, and 13 bases stayed unmatched. CDR3 size: 17 residues. Germline values: CDR1 SNHLY, CDR2 FYNNEI. CDR3 DNA, as far as it was read: TGTGCCAGCAGTGGTGATAGCGGGAAACTGCCCCCCGGGGAG. Translation gives CASSGDSGKLPPGE. The entire CDR3 protein reads CASSGDSGKLPPGELFF.

This clone has ten or more counts. Partial CDR3 DNA: TGTGCCAGCAGCCACCGGACTAGCGGGAGCTCAGATACG. Its translation is CASSHRTSGSSDT. The whole CDR3 is CASSHRTSGSSDTQYF. The chain is built from TRBV6-2 or TRBV6-3 and TRBJ2-3; 13 positions match TRBD2. The read ends 3 residues early relative to the CDR3; the germline J gene fills the gap. J lost 4 bases, V lost 6 bases, and 7 bases had no gene match. Germline V gives CDR1 MNHEY, CDR2 SVGEGT. This CDR3 has 16 amino acids.

The sample holds many counts of this clone. The read halts 3 residues ahead of the CDR3 end, with the missing end drawn from the germline J gene. V gene TRBV7-8 combines with J gene TRBJ2-7; TRBD2 agrees at 16 bases. Germline V gene data show CDR1 as SGHVS and CDR2 as FQNEAQ. The length of the CDR3 is 18 residues. V shed 5 bases and J 2 bases; nucleotides not matched to a gene: 9. The covered CDR3 bases are TGTGCCAGCAGCAAAACCGGGACTAGCGGGAGGGCACCCTACGAG. Translation: CASSKTGTSGRAPYE. The complete CDR3 protein is CASSKTGTSGRAPYEQYF.

This clone was detected ten times or more. The read falls 3 residues short of the CDR3 end, and the missing part is taken from the germline J gene. The chain joins TRBV18 to TRBJ2-7; D is ambiguous. Germline CDR1 KGHSH, CDR2 LQKENI. The CDR3 is 12 amino acids. Between the trimmed V and J ends, which lost 6 bases and 5 bases, there was a span of 11 bases. CDR3 region: CASSPETDEQYF. CDR3 DNA, as far as it was read: TGTGCCAGCTCCCCCGAAACGGACGAG.

This clone was observed many times. The read comes to an end 3 residues before the CDR3 does, leaving the germline J gene to fill in the end. V gene TRBV5-1 combines with J gene TRBJ2-2; 14 bases align to TRBD2. The CDR3 is made up of 19 amino acids. Per the germline V gene, CDR1 is SGHRS and CDR2 is YFSETQ. Germline trimming cut 0 bases from V and 3 bases from J; bases unmatched to any gene: 7. This chain's CDR3 is CASSLVGLAGGRYTGELFF. The CDR3 bases that were read are TGCGCCAGCAGCTTGGTCGGACTAGCGGGAGGACGGTACACCGGGGAG.

This clone was seen at least ten times. The read is 3 residues too short to cover the CDR3 end, so that end is filled in from the germline J gene. V gene TRBV5-4 combines with J gene TRBJ1-6; weak D call: TRBD1 (5 bases). Germline CDR1 and CDR2: SGHNT and YYREEE (reference sequence). This CDR3 has 13 residues. Between the trimmed V and J ends, which lost 6 bases and 7 bases, there was a span of 11 bases. The DNA read from the CDR3 is TGTGCCAGCAAGGACAAGGAAAATTCACCC. It translates to CASKDKENSP. The full CDR3 protein is CASKDKENSPLHF.

This clone was counted ten times or more. The CDR3 goes on 3 residues after the read ends, and that part is filled in from the germline J gene. This chain links TRBV7-2 with TRBJ1-2; D uncertain. The CDR3 covers 13 residues. Germline assignment: CDR1 SGHTA and CDR2 FQGNSA. V gave up 0 bases and J gave up 2 bases, with 4 bases separating them. The covered CDR3 bases are TGTGCCAGCAGCTTAGCCAGGAACTATGGC. This translates into CASSLARNYG. The full CDR3 sequence reads CASSLARNYGYTF. Complete variable domain (other parts from reference TRBV7-2 and TRBJ1-2): GAGVSQSPSNKVTEKGKDVELRCDPISGHTALYWYRQSLGQGLEFLIYFQGNSAPDKSGLPSDRFSAERTGGSVSTLTIQRTQQEDSAVYLCASSLARNYGYTFGSGTRLTVV.

This clone has at least ten counts. The CDR3 end falls 3 residues outside the read, so it is completed with the germline J gene. The rearrangement joins TRBV19 to TRBJ2-1; 15 positions match TRBD2. Germline V gene data show CDR1 as LNHDA and CDR2 as SQIVND (reference sequence). Trimming at V came to 5 bases and at J to 4 bases, leaving 0 bases not matched to a gene. CDR3 length equals 15 residues. Partial CDR3 DNA: TGTGCCAGTAGTGGACTAGCGGGAGGGTACAATGAG. It translates to CASSGLAGGYNE. The entire CDR3 protein reads CASSGLAGGYNEQFF.

This clone was picked up many times. The CDR3 end lies 3 residues beyond the end of the read and is filled in from the germline J gene. The chain carries TRBV7-9 and TRBJ2-3, with D hard to call. V lost 5 bases and J 7 bases, leaving 10 bases between the germline ends. CDR3 length: 12 residues. Germline CDR1 reads SEHNR; CDR2 reads FQNEAQ (reference sequence). The CDR3 sequence: CASSPESNTQYF. The CDR3 DNA, read in part, is TGTGCCAGCAGCCCAGAGTCGAATACG. Full variable domain (outside the CDR3, taken from reference TRBV7-9 and TRBJ2-3): DTGVSQNPRHKITKRGQNVTFRCDPISEHNRLYWYRQTLGQGPEFLTYFQNEAQLEKSRLLSDRFSAERPKGSFSTLEIQRTEQGDSAMYLCASSPESNTQYFGPGTRLTVL.

This clone was seen repeatedly, ten times or more. The read is 3 residues too short to cover the CDR3 end, so that end is filled in from the germline J gene. The chain joins TRBV4-1 to TRBJ1-1, with a tentative D call TRBD1 (5 bases). The germline CDR1 and CDR2 sequences are MGHRA and YSYEKL. The V and J ends lost 4 bases and 0 bases respectively, with 21 bases between them. This CDR3 has 18 amino acids. The sequenced CDR3 bases are TGCGCCAGCAGCCCTATTGGGAGGAGGGGTGGGTTGAACACTGAA. It translates to CASSPIGRRGGLNTE. The full CDR3 is CASSPIGRRGGLNTEAFF.

This clone has ten or more counts. The missing CDR3 end, 3 residues past where the read stops, is filled in from the germline J gene. The rearrangement links TRBV20-1 to TRBJ1-2; D ambiguous. The CDR3 contains 16 residues. CDR1 and CDR2 from the germline V gene are DFQATT and SNEGSKA (reference sequence). Deletions cut 3 bases from V and 3 bases from J, with 20 bases between. CDR3 protein: CSASRRLPGGDYGYTF. The CDR3 DNA, read in part, is TGCAGTGCTAGCCGCCGGCTTCCAGGAGGCGACTATGGC.

This clone was seen ten or more times. CDR3 amino acids: CASSPSEGNEQFF. The sequenced part of the CDR3 DNA is TGTGCCAGCTCACCATCAGAAGGCAATGAG. The rearrangement links TRBV18 to TRBJ2-1; D remains ambiguous. The read falls 3 residues short of the CDR3 end, and the missing part is taken from the germline J gene. The ends were cut back, 2 bases at V and 6 bases at J, with 8 bases in the middle. There are 13 residues in the CDR3. Looked up from germline, CDR1 is KGHSH and CDR2 is LQKENI. Variable domain in full (rest from reference TRBV18 and TRBJ2-1): NAGVMQNPRHLVRRRGQEARLRCSPMKGHSHVYWYRQLPEEGLKFMVYLQKENIIDESGMPKERFSAEFPKEGPSILRIQQVVRGDSAAYFCASSPSEGNEQFFGPGTRLTVL.

This clone was picked up many times. Coverage ceases 3 residues before the CDR3 finishes, and the germline J gene fills in the end. The chain has TRBV20-1 and TRBJ1-2; D not resolved. Trimming took off 3 bases at V and 4 bases at J, with 9 bases between the two ends. There are 12 residues in the CDR3. The V gene's germline CDR1 is DFQATT and CDR2 SNEGSKA (reference sequence). CDR3 residues: CSASEQTYGYTF. CDR3 DNA, as far as it was read: TGCAGTGCTAGTGAACAGACCTATGGC.

In this sample, this clone turned up many times. The CDR3 bases that were read are TGTGCCAGCGTCTTAGGCGATCCCTCCTACAATGAG. It codes for CASVLGDPSYNE. The whole CDR3 sequence reads CASVLGDPSYNEQFF. This chain links TRBV11-2 with TRBJ2-1; no reliable D call. The CDR3 extends 3 residues past the end of the read, so its final part is completed from the germline J gene. There are 15 residues in the CDR3. Trimming stripped 8 bases from V and 0 bases from J, with 14 bases between. Germline CDR1 is SGHAT and CDR2 is FQNNGV.

This clone was counted at least ten times. Read sequence stops 3 residues before the CDR3 end, and the germline J gene provides the missing end. The V call is TRBV5-1, the J call TRBJ2-5, with 7 bases aligning to TRBD1. V shed 4 bases, J shed 1 base, and the junction held 10 bases outside the gene matches. The CDR3 has 16 amino acids. In germline, CDR1 is SGHRS, CDR2 YFSETQ. This CDR3 is CASSNHGQVPQETQYF. CDR3 bases read: TGCGCCAGCAGCAACCACGGACAGGTCCCCCAAGAGACC.

This clone was picked up many times. The read ends 3 residues shy of where the CDR3 ends; the end is completed using the germline J gene. The V and J genes are TRBV19 and TRBJ1-3; no clear D gene. This CDR3 is 14 amino acids long. V was pared by 10 bases and J by 0 bases, with 13 bases between. Germline V gives CDR1 LNHDA, CDR2 SQIVND (reference sequence). Incomplete CDR3 DNA: TGTGCCACCTCCGCAGACAACTCTGGAAACACC. Protein sequence: CATSADNSGNT. The full CDR3 sequence reads CATSADNSGNTIYF.

This clone was detected many times. The read terminates 3 residues before the CDR3 end, so the remaining end is supplied by the germline J gene. The chain has TRBV7-2 and TRBJ1-1, with D possibly TRBD1 on 6 matching bases. The CDR3 has 15 residues. Germline CDR1 and CDR2: SGHTA and FQGNSA. With 1 base removed from V and 0 bases from J, the gap between germline ends came to 9 bases. This CDR3 is CASSLGWGLNTEAFF. The DNA read from the CDR3 is TGTGCCAGCAGCTTAGGTTGGGGGCTGAACACTGAA.

This clone was seen ten or more times. The CDR3 end falls 3 residues outside the read, so it is completed with the germline J gene. The chain has TRBV7-8 and TRBJ2-2; maybe TRBD2 (6 bases). This CDR3 contains 13 residues. V lost 6 bases and J 6 bases, leaving 11 bases between the germline ends. Germline V gene data show CDR1 as SGHVS and CDR2 as FQNEAQ. Here the CDR3 reads CASRIAVPGELFF. The CDR3 bases that were read are TGTGCCAGCAGGATAGCGGTGCCCGGGGAG.

This clone came up many times. The read falls 3 residues short of the CDR3 end, and the missing part is taken from the germline J gene. The chain combines TRBV20-1 with TRBJ2-1; 7 bases map to TRBD2. With V trimmed by 2 bases and J by 7 bases, 14 bases remained unmatched. Germline CDR1 and CDR2: DFQATT and SNEGSKA (reference sequence). CDR3 length: 16 amino acids. The CDR3 sequence is CSARPHGVAGKNEQFF. CDR3 DNA (partial): TGCAGTGCTAGACCCCATGGGGTAGCGGGTAAGAATGAG.

This clone was found many times. The read terminates 3 residues before the CDR3 end, so the remaining end is supplied by the germline J gene. The rearrangement uses TRBV4-1 and TRBJ2-7, with D maybe TRBD1 (5 bases). V was clipped by 4 bases and J by 4 bases, with 17 bases between them. Germline V gives CDR1 MGHRA, CDR2 YSYEKL. The CDR3 is 15 residues long. CDR3 in amino acids: CASSPGQGAEYEQYF. The part of the CDR3 DNA that was read is TGCGCCAGCAGCCCGGGCCAAGGGGCAGAGTACGAG.

This clone has at least ten counts. The sequenced part of the CDR3 DNA is TGTGCCAGTAGTATAGATCCCCGGACTTCTACGGGACTGAACACCGGGGAG. This sequence encodes CASSIDPRTSTGLNTGE. The complete CDR3 reads CASSIDPRTSTGLNTGELFF. The rearrangement links TRBV19 to TRBJ2-2; TRBD2 is a possible D gene (6 bases). Coverage ceases 3 residues before the CDR3 finishes, and the germline J gene fills in the end. The V and J ends lost 0 bases and 1 base respectively, with 21 bases between them. The CDR3 loop spans 20 amino acids. Germline V gene data show CDR1 as LNHDA and CDR2 as SQIVND (reference sequence).

The sample holds many counts of this clone. From the germline J gene comes the end of the CDR3, since the read stops 3 residues before it. This rearrangement joins TRBV18 to TRBJ2-5; D gene uncertain. Germline V gene data show CDR1 as KGHSH and CDR2 as LQKENI. Trimming left V 3 bases short and J 4 bases short, with 6 bases between. This CDR3 is 12 amino acids long. The CDR3 sequence is CASSPSGETQYF. Partial CDR3 DNA: TGTGCCAGCTCACCCTCAGGAGAGACC.

This clone appeared many times. This chain's CDR3 is CAWSVTNNEQFF. The sequenced CDR3 bases are TGTGCCTGGAGTGTAACTAACAATGAG. J is TRBJ2-1 and V is TRBV30; D gene unclear. The read comes to an end 3 residues before the CDR3 does, leaving the germline J gene to fill in the end. Germline V CDR1 and CDR2: GTSNPN, SVGIG (reference sequence). Between the trimmed V and J ends, which lost 0 bases and 5 bases, there was a span of 5 bases. The CDR3 extends over 12 amino acids.

This clone was recorded at least ten times. An end of the junction does not agree with germline; a read error may underlie this. Read data end 3 residues before the CDR3 end; the end is taken from the germline J gene. The J gene is TRBJ2-4, the V gene TRBV4-2; tentative D call: TRBD2 (6 bases). The CDR3 runs 17 residues. CDR1 and CDR2 from the germline V gene are LGHNA and YNFKEQ. Incomplete CDR3 DNA: TGCGCCAGCAGCCGCCTATCCGGCCGCGGGGACAAAAACATT. Translation gives CASSRLSGRGDKNI. The full CDR3 sequence reads CASSRLSGRGDKNIQYF.

This clone was observed at least ten times. From the germline J gene comes the end of the CDR3, since the read stops 3 residues before it. This chain links TRBV10-2 with TRBJ2-1; weak D call: TRBD2 (5 bases). Trimming took 5 bases from V and 2 from J, leaving 16 bases between them. The CDR3 covers 16 residues. Germline V lookup: CDR1 WSHSY, CDR2 SAAADI. The CDR3 reads CASSLDSFLPYNEQFF. The covered CDR3 bases are TGCGCCAGCAGTCTGGACTCTTTTTTACCCTACAATGAG.

This clone has a count of ten or more. Sequencing ends 3 residues short of the CDR3 end; the germline J gene provides the rest. J is TRBJ2-6 and V is TRBV5-1, with a weak D call TRBD2 (6 bases). V was pared by 4 bases and J by 0 bases, with 17 bases between. The germline CDR1 and CDR2 sequences are SGHRS and YFSETQ. This CDR3 is 18 amino acids long. The CDR3 bases that were read are TGCGCCAGCAGCCACGGGACTGAGCTAGGCTCTGGGGCCAACGTC. Its translation: CASSHGTELGSGANV. The full-length CDR3 reads as CASSHGTELGSGANVLTF. The full variable domain, in which reference TRBV5-1 and TRBJ2-6 provide the parts outside the CDR3, is KAGVTQTPRYLIKTRGQQVTLSCSPISGHRSVSWYQQTPGQGLQFLFEYFSETQRNKGNFPGRFSGRQFSNSRSEMNVSTLELGDSALYLCASSHGTELGSGANVLTFGAGSRLTVL.

This clone was picked up many times. CDR3 sequence reads: CSATRTARPYEQYF. The DNA read from the CDR3 is TGCAGTGCTACGCGGACAGCGAGACCCTACGAG. V is TRBV20-1 and J is TRBJ2-7, with a possible D match to TRBD1 (6 bases). The read comes to an end 3 residues before the CDR3 does, leaving the germline J gene to fill in the end. The CDR3 is 14 amino acids. The V and J ends lost 4 bases and 2 bases respectively, with 15 bases between them. CDR1 is DFQATT and CDR2 is SNEGSKA in the germline V gene (reference sequence).

Details on this clone: The missing CDR3 end, 3 residues past where the read stops, is filled in from the germline J gene. V and J are TRBV10-2 and TRBJ1-4; D remains unclear. V dropped 4 bases and J dropped 5 bases, with 8 bases sitting between them. Per germline, CDR1 WSHSY and CDR2 SAAADI. The length of the CDR3 is 13 residues. The covered CDR3 bases are TGCGCCAGCAGTGTACAGTGGAATGAAAAA. It codes for CASSVQWNEK. The entire CDR3 protein is CASSVQWNEKLFF.

This clone was picked up many times. The read halts 3 residues ahead of the CDR3 end, with the missing end drawn from the germline J gene. This rearrangement joins TRBV10-3 to TRBJ1-1, with a possible D match to TRBD1 (6 bases). Germline-derived CDR1 and CDR2 are ENHRY and SYGVKD. V was cut by 6 bases and J by 1 base, with 12 bases left in between. The CDR3 runs 14 residues. Incomplete CDR3 DNA: TGTGCCATCAGGGGGGACATTGCGAACACTGAA. Translating it yields CAIRGDIANTE. The entire CDR3 sequence reads CAIRGDIANTEAFF.

This clone was observed many times. With the read ending 3 residues before the CDR3 end, the germline J gene is used to fill in that end. The chain is built from TRBV12-3 or TRBV12-4 and TRBJ1-2; the D gene is possibly TRBD1 (6 bases). V dropped 6 bases and J dropped 6 bases, with 11 bases sitting between them. The CDR3 sequence is 12 residues long. The DNA read from the CDR3 is TGTGCCAGCAGGAGGACAGTCGATGGC. Its translation: CASRRTVDG. The whole CDR3 sequence is CASRRTVDGYTF.